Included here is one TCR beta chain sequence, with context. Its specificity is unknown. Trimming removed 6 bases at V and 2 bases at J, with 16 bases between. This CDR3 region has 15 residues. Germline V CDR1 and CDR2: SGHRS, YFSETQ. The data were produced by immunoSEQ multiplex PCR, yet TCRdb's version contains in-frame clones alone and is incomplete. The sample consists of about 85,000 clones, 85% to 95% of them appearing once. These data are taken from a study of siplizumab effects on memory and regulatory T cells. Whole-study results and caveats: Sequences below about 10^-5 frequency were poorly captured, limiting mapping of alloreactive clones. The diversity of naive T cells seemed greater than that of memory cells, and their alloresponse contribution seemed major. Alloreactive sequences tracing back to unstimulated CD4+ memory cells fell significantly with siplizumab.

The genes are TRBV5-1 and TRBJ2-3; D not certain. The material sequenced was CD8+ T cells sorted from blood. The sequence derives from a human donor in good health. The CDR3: CASNSRFPTTDTQYF. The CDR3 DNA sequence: TGCGCCAGCAATTCCCGGTTTCCCACCACAGATACGCAGTATTTT.